Here is one T cell receptor (beta chain) with its context. Its antigen is not identified. Each CDR3 protein gets one entry after TCRdb re-called the RT-PCR reads with MiXCR. Among more than 400,000 distinct CDR3 sequences listed, about 7.2% were seen once. This specimen belongs to a study of response to subunit inactivated influenza vaccine. Findings and caveats of the study: A suggestion made by the authors is that each seasonal influenza vaccination recruits few new T cells.

This CDR3 has 15 amino acids. The germline V and J ends were trimmed by 1 base and 2 bases, with 12 bases remaining between them. The V gene's germline CDR1 is SGHKS and CDR2 YYEKEE (reference sequence). This sample comprised PBMCs from blood, obtained about 24 months after vaccination. The origin of this receptor is a man between 50 and 69 years old who received an inactivated influenza vaccine. The chain carries TRBV5-5 and TRBJ1-2; no clear D gene. The CDR3 region has the DNA TGTGCCAGCAGCTTGTATCCGACCGCGAACTATGGCTACACCTTC. Its translation is CASSLYPTANYGYTF.